This T cell receptor (beta chain) was observed in a study of blood T cells in healthy people across ages. This clonotype turned up a few times. It was with a sample-barcoded 5' primer and a J-beta primer mix that a second PCR of roughly 6 to 12 cycles was run. TCRdb processed the 5' RACE reads anew with MiXCR; each CDR3 protein has one entry. The sample consists of hundreds of thousands of distinct CDR3 sequences, 52% of them appearing once. Germline V gene lookup returns CDR1 DFQATT and CDR2 SNEGSKA (reference sequence). V shed 0 bases and J 5 bases; nucleotides not matched to a gene: 3. The CDR3 consists of 15 residues.

The sample taken for sequencing was blood. This TCR was recovered from a woman aged 80 or over in good health. V is TRBV20-1 and J is TRBJ2-5, with 13 nucleotides matching TRBD2. CDR3: CSARDPTSGGETQYF. The CDR3 region has the DNA TGCAGTGCTAGAGACCCGACTAGCGGGGGGGAGACCCAGTACTTC.